A selection of T cell receptor beta chains follows, all from one sample in a study of blood T cell repertoires in COVID-19. Sequencing used immunoSEQ multiplex PCR; TCRdb keeps in-frame clones, though not all of them. Of 300,000 to 400,000 clones in the sample, roughly 86% were seen once. The sample was peripheral blood. The receptors derive from a human donor in a cohort sampled during active COVID-19. Each CDR3 is given with its conserved first and last residue. The D gene is left open where the match is weak. Clone size is not always given. Where it is, it says once, few, many or a class for expanded clones.

d_gene: TRBD1
v_gene: TRBV28
j_gene: TRBJ1-2
abundance: -
CDR3aa: CASSFDRGRGYTF
CDR3nt: TGTGCCAGCAGTTTTGACAGGGGTAGAGGCTACACCTTC

d_gene: TRBD1
v_gene: TRBV7-8
j_gene: TRBJ1-6
abundance: -
CDR3aa: CASSLPRQGPYNSPLHF
CDR3nt: TGTGCCAGCAGCTTACCTCGACAGGGACCATATAATTCACCCCTCCACTTT

d_gene: -
v_gene: TRBV25-1
j_gene: TRBJ1-6
abundance: few
CDR3aa: CASSEEGQSPLHF
CDR3nt: TGTGCCAGCAGTGAGGAGGGGCAGTCACCCCTCCACTTT

d_gene: -
v_gene: TRBV5-8
j_gene: TRBJ1-5
abundance: -
CDR3aa: CASLESYQPQHF
CDR3nt: TGTGCCAGCCTTGAAAGCTATCAGCCCCAGCATTTT

d_gene: TRBD2
v_gene: TRBV5-1
j_gene: TRBJ2-5
abundance: -
CDR3aa: CASSPSGSQETQYF
CDR3nt: TGCGCCAGCAGCCCTAGCGGGAGTCAAGAGACCCAGTACTTC

d_gene: TRBD1
v_gene: TRBV19
j_gene: TRBJ2-3
abundance: -
CDR3aa: CASSSRRDRGRTDTQYF
CDR3nt: TGTGCCAGTAGTTCGCGTCGAGACAGGGGGCGCACAGATACGCAGTATTTT

d_gene: -
v_gene: TRBV4-1
j_gene: TRBJ2-7
abundance: -
CDR3aa: CASSQGSNYEQYF
CDR3nt: TGCGCCAGCAGCCAAGGGAGTAATTACGAGCAGTACTTC

d_gene: TRBD1
v_gene: TRBV3-1/TRBV3-2
j_gene: TRBJ2-5
abundance: once
CDR3aa: CASSRGQYQETQYF
CDR3nt: TGTGCCAGCAGCCGGGGACAGTACCAAGAGACCCAGTACTTC

d_gene: -
v_gene: TRBV28
j_gene: TRBJ1-5
abundance: -
CDR3aa: CASSLQVSNQPQHF
CDR3nt: TGTGCCAGCAGTTTACAGGTTAGCAATCAGCCCCAGCATTTT

d_gene: TRBD2
v_gene: TRBV29-1
j_gene: TRBJ2-3
abundance: -
CDR3aa: CSVPPAGRTDTQYF
CDR3nt: TGCAGCGTGCCCCCAGCGGGAAGGACAGATACGCAGTATTTT

d_gene: -
v_gene: TRBV19
j_gene: TRBJ1-1
abundance: -
CDR3aa: CASSYRGDTEAFF
CDR3nt: TGTGCCAGTAGTTACCGGGGGGACACTGAAGCTTTCTTT

d_gene: -
v_gene: TRBV18
j_gene: TRBJ1-1
abundance: -
CDR3aa: CASSPPGQWNTEAFF
CDR3nt: TGTGCCAGCTCACCACCCGGACAGTGGAACACTGAAGCTTTCTTT

d_gene: -
v_gene: TRBV23-1
j_gene: TRBJ2-2
abundance: -
CDR3aa: CASSHGRVLTGELFF
CDR3nt: TGCGCCAGCAGTCACGGGAGAGTTCTCACCGGGGAGCTGTTTTTT

d_gene: TRBD1
v_gene: TRBV30
j_gene: TRBJ1-2
abundance: -
CDR3aa: CAWRDRGWYGYTF
CDR3nt: TGTGCCTGGAGGGACAGGGGTTGGTATGGCTACACCTTC

d_gene: -
v_gene: TRBV15
j_gene: TRBJ1-1
abundance: -
CDR3aa: CATSRRGAASTEAFF
CDR3nt: TGTGCCACCAGCCGACGCGGGGCGGCTAGTACTGAAGCTTTCTTT

d_gene: TRBD1
v_gene: TRBV7-2
j_gene: TRBJ1-2
abundance: -
CDR3aa: CASSLRQGANYGYTF
CDR3nt: TGTGCCAGCAGCTTAAGACAGGGGGCTAACTATGGCTACACCTTC

d_gene: -
v_gene: TRBV9
j_gene: TRBJ2-1
abundance: -
CDR3aa: CASSVDSASSNEQFF
CDR3nt: TGTGCCAGCAGCGTAGATTCGGCTAGCTCCAATGAGCAGTTCTTC

d_gene: -
v_gene: TRBV19
j_gene: TRBJ2-1
abundance: -
CDR3aa: CASSHSETPLINEQFF
CDR3nt: TGTGCCAGTAGTCATAGCGAAACTCCCTTAATTAATGAGCAGTTCTTC

d_gene: -
v_gene: TRBV5-1
j_gene: TRBJ2-2
abundance: once
CDR3aa: CASSSGSGTGELFF
CDR3nt: TGCGCCAGCAGCTCAGGGTCGGGCACCGGGGAGCTGTTTTTT

d_gene: TRBD1
v_gene: TRBV6-6
j_gene: TRBJ2-7
abundance: once
CDR3aa: CASSGGTGSSYEQYF
CDR3nt: TGTGCCAGCAGTGGGGGGACAGGGAGCTCCTACGAGCAGTACTTC

d_gene: TRBD1
v_gene: TRBV29-1
j_gene: TRBJ1-2
abundance: few
CDR3aa: CSVDRRPNYGYTF
CDR3nt: TGCAGCGTGGACAGGCGCCCTAACTATGGCTACACCTTC

d_gene: -
v_gene: TRBV11-1
j_gene: TRBJ2-7
abundance: -
CDR3aa: CASSLSTAYEQYF
CDR3nt: TGTGCCAGCAGCCTTAGTACCGCCTACGAGCAGTACTTC

d_gene: -
v_gene: TRBV6-5
j_gene: TRBJ2-7
abundance: -
CDR3aa: CASSYSPIQASYEQYF
CDR3nt: TGTGCCAGCAGTTACTCACCAATACAGGCCAGCTACGAGCAGTACTTC

d_gene: -
v_gene: TRBV12-2
j_gene: TRBJ1-1
abundance: -
CDR3aa: CASRLGSGGWVNTEAFF
CDR3nt: TGTGCAAGTCGCTTAGGATCAGGGGGATGGGTGAACACTGAAGCTTTCTTT

d_gene: -
v_gene: TRBV6-5
j_gene: TRBJ1-2
abundance: -
CDR3aa: CASSSRYGYTF
CDR3nt: TGTGCCAGCAGTTCGCGTTATGGCTACACCTTC

d_gene: -
v_gene: TRBV4-1
j_gene: TRBJ2-7
abundance: -
CDR3aa: CASSQDGGFYGEQYF
CDR3nt: TGCGCCAGCAGCCAAGATGGGGGGTTTTATGGCGAGCAGTACTTC

d_gene: -
v_gene: TRBV2
j_gene: TRBJ1-1
abundance: -
CDR3aa: CASSTGVSTEAFF
CDR3nt: TGTGCCAGCAGTACGGGGGTCTCCACTGAAGCTTTCTTT

d_gene: -
v_gene: TRBV5-4
j_gene: TRBJ2-2
abundance: -
CDR3aa: CASSLGQITGELFF
CDR3nt: TGTGCCAGCAGCTTGGGACAGATCACCGGGGAGCTGTTTTTT

d_gene: TRBD2
v_gene: TRBV5-4
j_gene: TRBJ2-1
abundance: -
CDR3aa: CASSTDRLATGSEQFF
CDR3nt: TGTGCCAGCAGCACAGACCGACTAGCTACGGGGTCTGAGCAGTTCTTC

d_gene: TRBD1
v_gene: TRBV19
j_gene: TRBJ2-5
abundance: many
CDR3aa: CASRGTGGAETQYF
CDR3nt: TGTGCCAGTAGGGGGACAGGGGGCGCCGAGACCCAGTACTTC

d_gene: TRBD2
v_gene: TRBV2
j_gene: TRBJ2-7
abundance: many
CDR3aa: CASRGTSGRLDEQYF
CDR3nt: TGTGCCAGCAGAGGGACTAGCGGGAGACTGGACGAGCAGTACTTC

d_gene: -
v_gene: TRBV11-3
j_gene: TRBJ2-2
abundance: -
CDR3aa: CASSLDRGRTGELFF
CDR3nt: TGTGCCAGCAGCTTAGACAGGGGACGCACCGGGGAGCTGTTTTTT